This T cell receptor (beta chain) was recovered during a study of cytomegalovirus exposure and HLA in healthy donors. PCR amplification relied on 60 Vbeta primers (plus 13 Jbeta primers). The table came from immunoSEQ multiplex PCR; TCRdb's copy has only in-frame clones and leaves some out. This sample has roughly 90,000 clones, with around 68% found just once. The V gene lost 4 bases and the J gene lost 7 bases, with 23 bases spanning the gap. The CDR3 covers 17 residues. Germline CDR1 is SEHNR and CDR2 is FQNEAQ (reference sequence). The clonotype comes from a man aged 25-40 years in good health and CMV-seropositive. V and J are TRBV7-9 and TRBJ2-1, with D maybe TRBD1 (5 bases). Sequencing was done on a sample of PBMCs. Here the CDR3 DNA reads TGTGCCAGCAGCTCCCAATCCAGGGTATTTGGTGGGAATGAGCAGTTCTTC. Translated, it gives CASSSQSRVFGGNEQFF.